This passage covers 8 T cell receptor beta chains from one sample sequenced in a study of cytomegalovirus exposure and HLA in healthy donors. 60 Vbeta and 13 Jbeta primers were used in PCR. Sequencing used immunoSEQ multiplex PCR; TCRdb keeps in-frame clones, though not all of them. Here the sample spans about 150,000 clones, about 85% being singletons. Sequenced sample: PBMCs. The receptors were gathered from a man aged 30 to 45 in good health and CMV-seropositive.

The V gene is TRBV9, the J gene TRBJ2-7; TRBD1 matches 10 bases. With V trimmed by 0 bases and J by 9 bases, 15 bases remained unmatched. Germline-derived CDR1 and CDR2 are SGDLS and YYNGEE. This CDR3 has 17 amino acids. The DNA for the CDR3 is TGTGCCAGCAGCGTAGCCTTCCCCGGGACAGGGGATGATACGCAGTACTTC. This gives the protein CASSVAFPGTGDDTQYF.

The chain combines TRBV21-1 with TRBJ2-1; the table's D gene call, TRBD2, was not cross checked with the DNA. TRBV21-1 is recorded as a pseudogene. This CDR3 region has 13 residues. The CDR3 DNA follows: TGTGCCAGCAGCAAAGTACTAGCGGGGGGGCCCTTCTTC. It is translated as CASSKVLAGGPFF.

This chain links TRBV6-5 with TRBJ2-6, with a tentative D call TRBD2 (7 bases). The CDR3 runs 16 residues. V shed 4 bases and J shed 0 bases, with 10 bases lying between them. Germline lookup yields CDR1 MNHEY and CDR2 SVGAGI. The chain's CDR3 is CASSSGGLSGANVLTF. In DNA form, the CDR3 reads TGTGCCAGCAGTTCGGGGGGCCTCTCTGGGGCCAACGTCCTGACTTTC.

The chain recombines TRBV5-1 with TRBJ2-3; a weak D match, TRBD2 (6 bases). The CDR3 runs 15 residues. V shed 7 bases and J shed 4 bases, with 19 bases lying between them. The germline V gene encodes CDR1 SGHRS and CDR2 YFSETQ. CDR3 sequence: CASVTSSVAADTQYF. The CDR3 DNA follows: TGCGCCAGCGTAACTTCTAGCGTTGCCGCAGATACGCAGTATTTT. The whole variable domain, remainder taken from reference TRBV5-1 and TRBJ2-3, is KAGVTQTPRYLIKTRGQQVTLSCSPISGHRSVSWYQQTPGQGLQFLFEYFSETQRNKGNFPGRFSGRQFSNSRSEMNVSTLELGDSALYLCASVTSSVAADTQYFGPGTRLTVL.

A note on this clone: Relative to the germline gene, one junction end is altered; a read error may explain this. The chain uses TRBV7-9 and TRBJ2-3, with D tentatively TRBD2 (6 bases). The length of the CDR3 is 15 residues. Germline V gene data show CDR1 as SEHNR and CDR2 as FQNEAQ (reference sequence). The CDR3 sequence is CASSIAETSTDTQYF. The CDR3 coding sequence is TGTGCCAGCAGCATAGCGGAGACTAGCACAGATACGCAGTATTTT.

The chain links TRBV9 to TRBJ2-3; TRBD2 might be the D (6 bases). This CDR3 is built from 17 residues. Trimming pared 4 bases from V and 4 bases from J, leaving 22 bases between. Germline assignment: CDR1 SGDLS and CDR2 YYNGEE. CDR3 DNA: TGTGCCAGCAGCCCCGCCCGGGACTTCCCGGTGGCAGATACGCAGTATTTT. Encoded protein: CASSPARDFPVADTQYF.

The chain joins TRBV2 to TRBJ2-7; D perhaps matches TRBD2 (7 bases). Germline CDR1 is SNHLY and CDR2 is FYNNEI. The CDR3 extends over 15 amino acids. Trimming pared 4 bases from V and 4 bases from J, leaving 17 bases between. CDR3 nucleotides: TGTGCCAGCAGTGTGGAGGGGGGGCTTCTGTACGAGCAGTACTTC. It translates to CASSVEGGLLYEQYF.

This chain joins TRBV18 and TRBJ2-3; 8 nucleotides agree with TRBD2. This CDR3 spans 16 amino acids. V lost 5 bases and J lost 3; bases outside the gene matches: 10. The germline V gene encodes CDR1 KGHSH and CDR2 LQKENI. The CDR3 DNA reads as TGTGCCAGCTCATTCAGTAGCGGGATGAGGACAGATACGCAGTATTTT. As protein: CASSFSSGMRTDTQYF. The full variable domain, in which reference TRBV18 and TRBJ2-3 provide the parts outside the CDR3, is NAGVMQNPRHLVRRRGQEARLRCSPMKGHSHVYWYRQLPEEGLKFMVYLQKENIIDESGMPKERFSAEFPKEGPSILRIQQVVRGDSAAYFCASSFSSGMRTDTQYFGPGTRLTVL.